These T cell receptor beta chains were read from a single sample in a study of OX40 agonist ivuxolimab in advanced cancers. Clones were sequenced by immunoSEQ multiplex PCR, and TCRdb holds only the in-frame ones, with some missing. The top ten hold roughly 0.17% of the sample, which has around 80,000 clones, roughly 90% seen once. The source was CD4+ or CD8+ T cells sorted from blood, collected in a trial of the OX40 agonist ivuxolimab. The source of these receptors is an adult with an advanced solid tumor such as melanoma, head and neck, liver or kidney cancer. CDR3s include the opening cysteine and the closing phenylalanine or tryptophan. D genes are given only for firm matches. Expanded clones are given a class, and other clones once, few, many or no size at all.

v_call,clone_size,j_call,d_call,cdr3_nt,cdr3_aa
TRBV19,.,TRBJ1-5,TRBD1,TGTGCCAGTACCGGGACAGGCTATAGCAATCAGCCCCAGCATTTT,CASTGTGYSNQPQHF
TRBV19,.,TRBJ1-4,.,TGTGCCAGTAAGGAGGGAAATAATGAAAAACTGTTTTTT,CASKEGNNEKLFF
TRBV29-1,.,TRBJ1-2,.,TGCAGCGTTGAAGTTCTCCTGACGGGTGGCTACACCTTC,CSVEVLLTGGYTF
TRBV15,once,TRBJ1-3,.,TGTGCCACCAGCAGAGGGCGAACGGGCTCTGGAAACACCATATATTTT,CATSRGRTGSGNTIYF
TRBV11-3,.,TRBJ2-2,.,TGTGCCAGCAGCTATGGGACGGGGAACACCGGGGAGCTGTTTTTT,CASSYGTGNTGELFF
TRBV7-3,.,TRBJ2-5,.,TGTGCCAGCAGCCCATCATTGGGGGAGACCCAGTACTTC,CASSPSLGETQYF
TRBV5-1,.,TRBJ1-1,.,TGCGCCAGCAGGTTAGGCACTGAAGCTTTCTTT,CASRLGTEAFF
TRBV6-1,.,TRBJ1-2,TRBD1,TGTGCCAGCAGTGGCGAACAGGGGGTAGGCGGCTACACCTTC,CASSGEQGVGGYTF
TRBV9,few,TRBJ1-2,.,TGTGCCAGCAGCGACCGAGGGCTGGATGGCTACACCTTC,CASSDRGLDGYTF
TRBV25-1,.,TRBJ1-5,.,TGTGCCAGCAGTGTGGCAGGGTCCAATCAGCCCCAGCATTTT,CASSVAGSNQPQHF
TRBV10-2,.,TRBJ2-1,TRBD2,TGCGCCAGCAGTGAGTCCGCCGCGGGGGGGCCGTACAATGAGCAGTTCTTC,CASSESAAGGPYNEQFF
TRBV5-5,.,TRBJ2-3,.,TGTGCCAGCGAAAGGAGAAGCGGAGGTACCCCGTTTGATACGCAGTATTTT,CASERRSGGTPFDTQYF
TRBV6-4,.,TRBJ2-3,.,TGTGCCAGCAGTGAAGCGGGTCAGGGAGATACGCAGTATTTT,CASSEAGQGDTQYF
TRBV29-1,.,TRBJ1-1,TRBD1,TGCAGCGTTCTTAAGACAGGGCGGGCGAACACTGAAGCTTTCTTT,CSVLKTGRANTEAFF
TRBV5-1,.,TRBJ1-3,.,TGCGCCAGCAGCACCCGGGGGGACCTCGGGAACACCATATATTTT,CASSTRGDLGNTIYF
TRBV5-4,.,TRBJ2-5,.,TGTGCCAGCAGCTTGGGTGGGGGGGAGACCCAGTACTTC,CASSLGGGETQYF
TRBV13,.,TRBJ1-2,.,TGTGCCAGCAGCTTAGGATTCGGTGTTAACGGCTACACCTTC,CASSLGFGVNGYTF
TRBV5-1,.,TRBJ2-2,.,TGCGCCAGCAACCCTACAGGGAACACCGGGGAGCTGTTTTTT,CASNPTGNTGELFF
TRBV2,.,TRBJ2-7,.,TGTGCCAGCAGTGTTAAGGACGAGCAGTACTTC,CASSVKDEQYF
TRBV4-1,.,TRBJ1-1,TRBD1,TGCGCCAGCAGCCAAGCTATTGGGGACAGCATGAACACTGAAGCTTTCTTT,CASSQAIGDSMNTEAFF
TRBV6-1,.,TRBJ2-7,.,TGTGCCAGCAGTGCCTCCGGGACCTACGAGCAGTACTTC,CASSASGTYEQYF
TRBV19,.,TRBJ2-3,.,TGTGCCAGTAGTATCTCCGGGACTCCCACAGATACGCAGTATTTT,CASSISGTPTDTQYF
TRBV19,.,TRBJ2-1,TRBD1,TGTGCCAGTAGTAGGGGGACAGGTTCCTACAATGAGCAGTTCTTC,CASSRGTGSYNEQFF
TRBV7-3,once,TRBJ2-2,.,TGTGCCAGCAGCACTGGAGGCACCGGGGAGCTGTTTTTT,CASSTGGTGELFF
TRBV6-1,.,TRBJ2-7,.,TGTGCCAGCAGGTACAACCGGGCCTTACTCTACGAGCAGTACTTC,CASRYNRALLYEQYF
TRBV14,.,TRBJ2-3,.,TGTGCCAGCAGCCAATGGACTAACACGGGCACAGATACGCAGTATTTT,CASSQWTNTGTDTQYF
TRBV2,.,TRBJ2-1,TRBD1,TGTGCCAGCACCGACAGGGGAATCGGTGAGCAGTTCTTC,CASTDRGIGEQFF
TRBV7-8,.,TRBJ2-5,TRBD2,TGTGCCAGCAGCTTCGGACTAGCGGGGGTGTACCAAGAGACCCAGTACTTC,CASSFGLAGVYQETQYF
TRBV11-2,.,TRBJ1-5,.,TGTGCCAGCAGCTTAGGAGGTGGTAATCAGCCCCAGCATTTT,CASSLGGGNQPQHF
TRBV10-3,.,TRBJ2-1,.,TGTGCCATCAGTGAGTCACGGCTAGCGTCGACTGAGCAGTTCTTC,CAISESRLASTEQFF
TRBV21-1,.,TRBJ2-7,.,TGTGCCAGCAGCAAAGGGACGCGGGGCTCCTACGAGCAGTACTTC,CASSKGTRGSYEQYF
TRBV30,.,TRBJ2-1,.,TGTGCCTGGAGTAGGGACATGACCCTTAGCAATGAGCAGTTCTTC,CAWSRDMTLSNEQFF
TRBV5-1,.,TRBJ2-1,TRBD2,TGCGCCAGCAGCATGGCTAGCGGGAGTCTGGGTGAGCAGTTCTTC,CASSMASGSLGEQFF
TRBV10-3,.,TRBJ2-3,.,TGTGCCGTAGGTCCCGGGGACACAGATACGCAGTATTTT,CAVGPGDTDTQYF
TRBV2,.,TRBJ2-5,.,TGTGCCAGCAGGAGGGGGAATTTTGAAGAGACCCAGTACTTC,CASRRGNFEETQYF
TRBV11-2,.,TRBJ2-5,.,TGTGCCAGCAGCAGAGGCGGATACGGGGGAGAGACCCAGTACTTC,CASSRGGYGGETQYF
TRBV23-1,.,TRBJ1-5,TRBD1,TGCGCCAGCAGTCTCTCCTCGGGACAGGGTTGTCAGCCCCAGCATTTT,CASSLSSGQGCQPQHF
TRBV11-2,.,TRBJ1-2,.,TGTGCCAGCAACAACTGGGGGGTTAACTATGGCTACACCTTC,CASNNWGVNYGYTF
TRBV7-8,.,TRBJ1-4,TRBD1,TGTGCCAGCAGCGAGGGACAGGGGCCTGAAAAACTGTTTTTT,CASSEGQGPEKLFF
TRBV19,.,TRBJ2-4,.,TGTGCCAGTAGTATACTACAGGGACTAGCCAAAAACATTCAGTACTTC,CASSILQGLAKNIQYF